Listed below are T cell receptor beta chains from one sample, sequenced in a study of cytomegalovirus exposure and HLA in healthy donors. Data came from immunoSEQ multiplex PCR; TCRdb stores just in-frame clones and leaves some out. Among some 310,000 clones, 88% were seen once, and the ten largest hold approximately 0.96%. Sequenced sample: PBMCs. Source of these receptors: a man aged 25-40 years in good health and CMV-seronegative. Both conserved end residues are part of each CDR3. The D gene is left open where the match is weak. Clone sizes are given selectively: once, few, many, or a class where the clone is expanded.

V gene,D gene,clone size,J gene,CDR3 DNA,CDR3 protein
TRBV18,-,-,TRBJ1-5,TGTGCCAGCTCACCAGAGAGATCCGGGCAGCCCCAGCATTTT,CASSPERSGQPQHF
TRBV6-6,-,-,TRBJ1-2,TGTGCCAGCAGTCCTACAGGGTCCAACTATGGCTACACCTTC,CASSPTGSNYGYTF
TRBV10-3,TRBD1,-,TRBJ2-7,TGTGCCATCAGTGCCCCGAACAGGGGCAACGAGCAGTACTTC,CAISAPNRGNEQYF
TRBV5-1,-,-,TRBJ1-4,TGCGCCAGCAAAGGGGGGGGCGATGAAAAACTGTTTTTT,CASKGGGDEKLFF
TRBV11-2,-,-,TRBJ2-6,TGTGCCAGCAGCTTAGACCAGGGCCATAGGTCTGGGGCCAACGTCCTGACTTTC,CASSLDQGHRSGANVLTF
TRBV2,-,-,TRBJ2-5,TGTGCCAGCAGGACAGGTGGAGAGACCCAGTACTTC,CASRTGGETQYF
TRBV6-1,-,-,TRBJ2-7,TGTGCCAGCAGTGAAGCTGGGGGCACTTTGTACGAGCAGTACTTC,CASSEAGGTLYEQYF
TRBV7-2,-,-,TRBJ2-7,TGTGCCAGCAGCTTACACGCCGTCAGCTCCTACGAGCAGTACTTC,CASSLHAVSSYEQYF
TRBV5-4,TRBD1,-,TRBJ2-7,TGTGCCAGCAGCTTGGAGGTGACAGGGCAAAACGAGCAGTACTTC,CASSLEVTGQNEQYF
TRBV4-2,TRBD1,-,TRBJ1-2,TGTGCCAGCAGCCAAGATAAAGGGGGCGGGTATGGCTACACCTTC,CASSQDKGGGYGYTF
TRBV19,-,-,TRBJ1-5,TGTGCCAGTAGTATACGGCCAGGGGCCAGTCAGCCCCAGCATTTT,CASSIRPGASQPQHF
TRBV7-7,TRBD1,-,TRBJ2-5,TGTGCCAGCAGCGCTGCGGACAGGCCCCAAGAGACCCAGTACTTC,CASSAADRPQETQYF
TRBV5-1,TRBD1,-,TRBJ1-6,TGCGCCAGCAGCTTGTATCCGCCCGCGACAGGGGCTTCACCCCTCCACTTT,CASSLYPPATGASPLHF
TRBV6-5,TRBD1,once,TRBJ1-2,TGTGCCAGCAGTTACTCGGTTTCAGCAGGGGGTTATGGCTACACCTTC,CASSYSVSAGGYGYTF
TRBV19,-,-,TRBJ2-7,TGTGCCAGTAGTATTGGAGGGGGCCTCTCCTACGAGCAGTACTTC,CASSIGGGLSYEQYF
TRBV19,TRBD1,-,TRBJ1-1,TGTGCCAGTAGTACCCTTTCCGACAGGGGGGTCACTGAAGCTTTCTTT,CASSTLSDRGVTEAFF
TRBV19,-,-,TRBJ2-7,TGTGCCAGTAGTATAGAATCCGGCTACGAGCAGTACTTC,CASSIESGYEQYF